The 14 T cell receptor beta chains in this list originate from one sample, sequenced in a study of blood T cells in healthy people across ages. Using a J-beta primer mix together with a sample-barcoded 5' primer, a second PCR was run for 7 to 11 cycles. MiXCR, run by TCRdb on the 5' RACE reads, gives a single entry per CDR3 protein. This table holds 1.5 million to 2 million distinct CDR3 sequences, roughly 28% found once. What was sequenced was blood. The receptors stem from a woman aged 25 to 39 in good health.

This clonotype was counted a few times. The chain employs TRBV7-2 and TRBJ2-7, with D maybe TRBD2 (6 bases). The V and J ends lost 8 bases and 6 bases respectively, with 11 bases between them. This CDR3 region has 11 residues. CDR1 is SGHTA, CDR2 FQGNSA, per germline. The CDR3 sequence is CASRLAFEQYF. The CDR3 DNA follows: TGTGCCAGCCGGCTAGCGTTCGAGCAGTACTTC.

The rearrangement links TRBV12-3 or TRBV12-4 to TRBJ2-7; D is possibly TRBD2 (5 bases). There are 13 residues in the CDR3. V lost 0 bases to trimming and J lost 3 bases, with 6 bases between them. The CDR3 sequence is CASSLAEDYEQYF. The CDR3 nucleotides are TGTGCCAGCAGTTTAGCGGAGGACTACGAGCAGTACTTC.

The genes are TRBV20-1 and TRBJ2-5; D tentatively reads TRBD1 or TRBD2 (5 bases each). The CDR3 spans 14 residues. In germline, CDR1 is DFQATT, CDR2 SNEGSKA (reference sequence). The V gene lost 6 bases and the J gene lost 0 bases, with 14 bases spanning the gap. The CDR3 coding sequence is TGCAGTGCCGGACGGGACGCGTACCAAGAGACCCAGTACTTC. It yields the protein CSAGRDAYQETQYF.

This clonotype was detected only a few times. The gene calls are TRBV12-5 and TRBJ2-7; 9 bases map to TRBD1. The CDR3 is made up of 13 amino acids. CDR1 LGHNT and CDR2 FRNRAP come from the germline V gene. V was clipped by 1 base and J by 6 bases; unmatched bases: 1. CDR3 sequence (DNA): TGTGCTAGTGGTTTGGGGACAGGGGCCGAGCAGTACTTC. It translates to CASGLGTGAEQYF. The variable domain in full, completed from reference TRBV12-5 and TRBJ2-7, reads DARVTQTPRHKVTEMGQEVTMRCQPILGHNTVFWYRQTMMQGLELLAYFRNRAPLDDSGMPKDRFSAEMPDATLATLKIQPSEPRDSAVYFCASGLGTGAEQYFGPGTRLTVT.

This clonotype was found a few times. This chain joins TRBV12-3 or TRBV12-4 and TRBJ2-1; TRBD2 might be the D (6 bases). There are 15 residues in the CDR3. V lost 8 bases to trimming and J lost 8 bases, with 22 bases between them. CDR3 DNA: TGTGCCAGCTGGGGACGGGGGATTGCCGGTGATGAGCAGTTCTTC. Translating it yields CASWGRGIAGDEQFF.

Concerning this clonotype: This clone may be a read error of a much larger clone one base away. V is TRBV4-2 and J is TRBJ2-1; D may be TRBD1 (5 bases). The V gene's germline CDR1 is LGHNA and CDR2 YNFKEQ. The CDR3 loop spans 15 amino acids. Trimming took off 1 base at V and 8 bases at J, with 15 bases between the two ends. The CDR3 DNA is TGTGCCAGCAGCCAAGTGTGGCAGGGATCGCATGAGCAGTTCTTC. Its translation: CASSQVWQGSHEQFF.

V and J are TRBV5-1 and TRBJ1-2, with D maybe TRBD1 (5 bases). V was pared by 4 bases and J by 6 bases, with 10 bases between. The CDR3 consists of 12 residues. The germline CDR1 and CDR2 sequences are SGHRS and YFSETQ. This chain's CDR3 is CASSVGADGYTF. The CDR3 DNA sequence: TGCGCCAGCAGCGTCGGGGCTGATGGCTACACCTTC.

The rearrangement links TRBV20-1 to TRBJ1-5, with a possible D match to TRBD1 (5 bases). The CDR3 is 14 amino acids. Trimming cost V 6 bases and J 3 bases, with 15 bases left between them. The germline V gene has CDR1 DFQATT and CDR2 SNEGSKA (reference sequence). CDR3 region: CSAHPRAANQPQHF. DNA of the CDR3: TGCAGTGCGCACCCCAGGGCGGCCAATCAGCCCCAGCATTTT.

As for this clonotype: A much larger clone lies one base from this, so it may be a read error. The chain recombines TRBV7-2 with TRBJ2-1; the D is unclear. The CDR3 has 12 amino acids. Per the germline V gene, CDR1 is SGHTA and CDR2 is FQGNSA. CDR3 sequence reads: CASRRLDNEQLF. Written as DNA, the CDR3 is TGTGCCAGCAGACGGCTCGACAATGAGCAGTTATTC.

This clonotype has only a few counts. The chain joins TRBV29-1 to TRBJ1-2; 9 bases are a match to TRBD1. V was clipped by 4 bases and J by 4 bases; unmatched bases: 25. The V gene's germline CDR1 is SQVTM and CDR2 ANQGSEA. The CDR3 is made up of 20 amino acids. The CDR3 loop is CSVVLDRTVRDRVDGYGYTF. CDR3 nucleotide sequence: TGCAGCGTTGTCCTCGACAGGACAGTTCGGGACAGGGTCGACGGCTATGGCTACACCTTC.

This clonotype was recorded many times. The CDR3 nucleotides read TGCGCCAGCAGCTTGCGTCAGGGAAGTGAAAAACTGTTTTTT. It specifies CASSLRQGSEKLFF. The chain is built from TRBV5-1 and TRBJ1-4; tentatively, D is TRBD1 (5 bases). The germline gives CDR1 SGHRS, CDR2 YFSETQ. Trimming removed 1 base at V and 7 bases at J, with 11 bases between. This CDR3 contains 14 residues.

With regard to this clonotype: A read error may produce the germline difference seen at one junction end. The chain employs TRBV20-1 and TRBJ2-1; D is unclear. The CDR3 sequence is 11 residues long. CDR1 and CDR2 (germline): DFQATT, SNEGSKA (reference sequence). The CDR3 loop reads CSANSYNEQVF. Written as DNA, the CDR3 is TGCAGTGCTAACTCCTACAATGAGCAGGTCTTC.

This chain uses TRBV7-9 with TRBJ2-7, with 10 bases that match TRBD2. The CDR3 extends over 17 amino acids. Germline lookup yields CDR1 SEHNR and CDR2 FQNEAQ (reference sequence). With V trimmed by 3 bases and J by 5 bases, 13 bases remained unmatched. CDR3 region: CASSLLLAGVSFHEQYF. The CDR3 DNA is TGTGCCAGCAGCTTGTTGCTAGCGGGAGTATCGTTCCACGAGCAGTACTTC.

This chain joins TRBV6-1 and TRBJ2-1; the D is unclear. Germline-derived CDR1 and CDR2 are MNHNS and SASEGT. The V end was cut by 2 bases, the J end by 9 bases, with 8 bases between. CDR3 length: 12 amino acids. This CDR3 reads CASSEKVIEQFF. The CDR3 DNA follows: TGTGCCAGCAGTGAAAAAGTAATTGAGCAGTTCTTC.